This T cell receptor (beta chain) was sequenced for a study of blood T cell repertoires in COVID-19. Germline V gene sequence: CDR1 SNHLY, CDR2 FYNNEI. V was trimmed by 3 bases and J by 2 bases, leaving 13 bases between them. The CDR3 is 15 residues long. Sequencing used immunoSEQ multiplex PCR; TCRdb keeps in-frame clones, though not all of them. The table has approximately 250,000 clones, about 89% seen once. The sample taken for sequencing was PBMCs or T cells enriched from blood (not recorded which). The rearrangement links TRBV2 to TRBJ1-1, with D unclear. The clonotype was recovered from a woman aged 25 to 39 who had recovered from COVID-19. CDR3 DNA sequence: TGTGCCAGCAGTGAGAGAGGGCCGGAAAACACTGAAGCTTTCTTT. Translating gives CASSERGPENTEAFF.